These 25 T cell receptor beta chains were all obtained from the same sample, sequenced in a study of blood T cells in healthy people across ages. Together with a sample-barcoded 5' primer, a J-beta primer mix was included in a second PCR lasting roughly 6 to 12 cycles. TCRdb fed the 5' RACE reads into MiXCR, producing one record per CDR3 protein. The sample carries 700,000 or so distinct CDR3 sequences, about 20% recorded once. The sample consisted of blood. The receptors stem from a man aged 65 to 85 in good health.

The V call is TRBV7-9, the J call TRBJ1-4; perhaps TRBD1 as D (5 bases). The V gene's germline CDR1 is SEHNR and CDR2 FQNEAQ (reference sequence). The V and J ends lost 2 bases and 5 bases respectively, with 15 bases between them. This CDR3 has 16 residues. The DNA for the CDR3 is TGTGCCAGCAGCTTACACCTGGGACGGGAAAATGAAAAACTGTTTTTT. Translation gives CASSLHLGRENEKLFF.

This rearrangement joins TRBV6-6 to TRBJ2-5; D gene ambiguous. CDR1 is MNHNY and CDR2 is SVGAGI in the germline V gene (reference sequence). V was pared by 6 bases and J by 2 bases, with 13 bases between. This CDR3 is built from 14 residues. CDR3 DNA: TGTGCCAGCAGGGTCCATTGGGATCAAGAGACCCAGTACTTC. It is translated as CASRVHWDQETQYF.

The genes are TRBV7-8 and TRBJ2-7; D not certain. Germline-derived CDR1 and CDR2 are SGHVS and FQNEAQ. This CDR3 has 13 residues. Trimming removed 5 bases at V and 5 bases at J, with 13 bases between. The CDR3 DNA follows: TGTGCCAGCAGCCCGCGGATCCCAAACGAGCAGTACGTC. Protein: CASSPRIPNEQYV.

This clonotype was counted ten times or more. The genes are TRBV28 and TRBJ1-5, with unresolved D. This CDR3 is 14 amino acids long. Germline V gene sequence: CDR1 MDHEN, CDR2 SYDVKM. V gave up 4 bases and J gave up 7 bases, with 14 bases separating them. This chain's CDR3 is CASSSPSPGQPQHF. In nucleotides, the CDR3 is TGTGCCAGCAGTTCGCCCTCCCCAGGACAGCCCCAGCATTTT.

This clonotype came up a few times. The chain has TRBV14 and TRBJ2-5, with TRBD1 matching 7 bases. Germline CDR1 SGHDN, CDR2 FVKESK. The CDR3 runs 15 residues. V dropped 4 bases and J dropped 2; count of bases not matched to a gene: 7. CDR3 loop: CASSPDRVEQETQYF. The CDR3 region has the DNA TGTGCCAGCAGCCCCGACAGGGTGGAACAAGAGACCCAGTACTTC. Combining the CDR3 with reference TRBV14 and TRBJ2-5 gives the whole variable domain EAGVTQFPSHSVIEKGQTVTLRCDPISGHDNLYWYRRVMGKEIKFLLHFVKESKQDESGMPNNRFLAERTGGTYSTLKVQPAELEDSGVYFCASSPDRVEQETQYFGPGTRLLVL.

V gene TRBV28 combines with J gene TRBJ2-5; the match to TRBD1 covers 9 bases. The J segment lost 5 bases and the V segment lost 5 bases, leaving 12 bases of the junction unmatched. Germline lookup yields CDR1 MDHEN and CDR2 SYDVKM. The CDR3 consists of 16 residues. The CDR3 sequence: CASSLLLQGAKETQYF. The CDR3 coding sequence is TGTGCCAGCAGTCTCTTACTACAGGGGGCTAAGGAGACCCAGTACTTC.

This clonotype turned up a few times. The chain has TRBV20-1 and TRBJ1-2; the match to TRBD1 covers 7 bases. This CDR3 is 16 amino acids long. V lost 0 bases, J lost 2 bases, and 9 bases stayed unmatched. Germline CDR1 is DFQATT and CDR2 is SNEGSKA (reference sequence). The CDR3 DNA sequence: TGCAGTGCTAGAGATCTTCCCGGACAGGCGAACTATGGCTACACCTTC. Translation: CSARDLPGQANYGYTF.

The chain has TRBV5-1 and TRBJ2-4, with 9 bases lining up with TRBD1. Germline-derived CDR1 and CDR2 are SGHRS and YFSETQ. The CDR3 runs to 14 residues. The V and J ends lost 0 bases and 9 bases, in that order; junction bases with no gene match: 4. The CDR3 coding sequence is TGCGCCAGCAGCTTGGAGACAGGGGGGGGCATTCAGTACTTC. Encoded protein: CASSLETGGGIQYF.

V is TRBV7-9 and J is TRBJ1-2; D might be TRBD1 (5 bases). The V and J ends lost 1 base and 0 bases respectively, with 9 bases between them. The CDR3 contains 15 residues. The germline CDR1 and CDR2 sequences are SEHNR and FQNEAQ (reference sequence). CDR3 protein: CASSLGQTANYGYTF. The CDR3 DNA is TGTGCCAGCAGCTTAGGACAGACCGCTAACTATGGCTACACCTTC.

This clonotype was counted between two and nine times. The gene calls are TRBV5-6 and TRBJ1-3; perhaps TRBD1 as D (5 bases). V gave up 4 bases and J gave up 2 bases, with 22 bases separating them. The CDR3 is 18 residues long. Germline CDR1 SGHDT, CDR2 YYEEEE. CDR3: CASSPGWGAYQPGNTIYF. The CDR3, as DNA: TGTGCCAGCAGCCCTGGGTGGGGCGCCTATCAACCTGGAAACACCATATATTTT.

This chain joins TRBV12-3 or TRBV12-4 and TRBJ1-2; possibly TRBD1 for D (6 bases). Trimming removed 5 bases at V and 4 bases at J, with 20 bases between. The CDR3 contains 16 residues. DNA for the CDR3: TGTGCCAGCAGTCCTATGGGGGGTGGACAGATCTATGGCTACACCTTC. Its translation: CASSPMGGGQIYGYTF.

For this clonotype: A read error is possible here, since a much larger clone lies one base away. The chain joins TRBV12-3 or TRBV12-4 to TRBJ1-1; tentatively, D is TRBD1 (6 bases). This CDR3 spans 14 amino acids. CDR3 in amino acids: CASSVWDKKAEASF. DNA for the CDR3: TGTGCCAGCAGTGTCTGGGACAAGAAGGCTGAAGCTTCCTTT.

The chain joins TRBV6-6 to TRBJ2-5; possibly TRBD1 for D (7 bases). TRBJ2-7 matches the DNA end more closely, so the J call is doubtful. CDR1 and CDR2 (germline): MNHNY, SVGAGI (reference sequence). The CDR3 runs to 15 residues. Here the CDR3 reads CASSYYPQGGYEQYF. CDR3 bases: TGTGCCAGCAGTTACTACCCCCAGGGGGGATACGAGCAGTACTTC.

The gene calls are TRBV24-1 and TRBJ2-3; no clear D gene. This CDR3 spans 12 amino acids. Looked up from germline, CDR1 is KGHDR and CDR2 is SFDVKD. V was clipped by 3 bases and J by 12 bases, with 12 bases between them. CDR3 DNA: TGTGCCACCAGTGATCCCTGGAGAAACCAGTATTTT. Encoded protein: CATSDPWRNQYF.

J is TRBJ1-2 and V is TRBV18, with D unresolved. V was trimmed by 4 bases and J by 7 bases, leaving 16 bases between them. The V gene's germline CDR1 is KGHSH and CDR2 LQKENI. The CDR3 is 14 amino acids. The CDR3 sequence: CASSLNDVFSGYTF. CDR3 sequence (DNA): TGTGCCAGCTCACTAAATGATGTGTTCTCTGGCTACACCTTC.

The table lists this clonotype with many counts. The V call is TRBV4-1, the J call TRBJ2-4; 7 positions match TRBD2. This CDR3 has 18 amino acids. V was pared by 0 bases and J by 0 bases, with 8 bases of the junction left unmatched. In germline, CDR1 is MGHRA, CDR2 YSYEKL. CDR3 sequence reads: CASSQDPGRELAKNIQYF. The CDR3 DNA sequence: TGCGCCAGCAGCCAAGATCCTGGGAGGGAACTAGCCAAAAACATTCAGTACTTC.

The rearrangement joins TRBV25-1 to TRBJ2-3; the D is unclear. The CDR3 is 16 residues long. CDR1 is MGHDK and CDR2 is SYGVNS in the germline V gene. The V end was cut by 4 bases, the J end by 2 bases, with 16 bases between. CDR3 protein: CASSAVDWRITDTQYF. CDR3 nucleotide sequence: TGTGCCAGCAGTGCCGTCGATTGGCGGATCACAGATACGCAGTATTTT.

This clonotype was seen a handful of times. The V call is TRBV6-5, the J call TRBJ2-5, with TRBD1 as a possible D gene (5 bases). The J call could be wrong; TRBJ2-1 is a better fit for the DNA end. CDR1 and CDR2 from the germline V gene are MNHEY and SVGAGI. The CDR3 runs 14 residues. CDR3 in amino acids: CATQVPGLKGEQFF. Here the CDR3 DNA reads TGTGCCACTCAAGTCCCAGGGTTAAAGGGTGAGCAGTTCTTC.

A few counts support this clonotype. CDR3 sequence (DNA): TGTGCCAGCAGTGAGGTAGCGGCGTCCTACAATGAGCAGTTCTTC. Protein sequence: CASSEVAASYNEQFF. The chain recombines TRBV6-1 with TRBJ2-1, with D maybe TRBD2 (6 bases). This CDR3 spans 15 amino acids. Germline-derived CDR1 and CDR2 are MNHNS and SASEGT. Trimming stripped 3 bases from V and 1 base from J, with 10 bases between.

The V and J genes are TRBV7-9 and TRBJ2-3; D unresolved. Germline V lookup: CDR1 SEHNR, CDR2 FQNEAQ (reference sequence). V shed 2 bases and J shed 5 bases, with 8 bases lying between them. The CDR3 extends over 13 amino acids. The CDR3 DNA reads as TGTGCCAGCAGCTTAAATTTTGGAGATACGCAGTATTTT. This codes for CASSLNFGDTQYF.

V and J are TRBV10-3 and TRBJ1-1; D perhaps matches TRBD1 (5 bases). Trimming took off 9 bases at V and 3 bases at J, with 8 bases between the two ends. Germline CDR1 reads ENHRY; CDR2 reads SYGVKD. The CDR3 loop spans 11 amino acids. The CDR3 region has the DNA TGTGCCATTCAGGGTCACACTGAAGCTTTCTTT. Amino acids: CAIQGHTEAFF.

This clonotype was found a few times. This sequence joins TRBV5-1 and TRBJ2-5, with TRBD1 as a possible D gene (5 bases). CDR3 length: 15 amino acids. The germline CDR1 and CDR2 sequences are SGHRS and YFSETQ. V was cut by 3 bases and J by 2 bases, with 14 bases left in between. CDR3 DNA sequence: TGCGCCAGCAGCTGGACCAGGGCGACACAAGAGACCCAGTACTTC. It yields the protein CASSWTRATQETQYF.

The table lists this clonotype with a few counts. This rearrangement joins TRBV21-1 to TRBJ2-2; no DNA check was done on the table's D call, TRBD2. TRBV21-1 is a listed pseudogene. The CDR3 sequence is 15 residues long. CDR3 region: CASSRGEANTGELFF. CDR3 in DNA: TGTGCCAGCAGCAGAGGGGAGGCGAACACCGGGGAGCTGTTTTTT.

The rearrangement uses TRBV29-1 and TRBJ2-3; the D is unclear. Germline V CDR1 and CDR2: SQVTM, ANQGSEA. The CDR3 length is 11 residues. Trimming pared 5 bases from V and 5 bases from J, leaving 8 bases between. The CDR3 sequence is CSVRAVDTQYF. CDR3 DNA: TGCAGCGTTCGAGCTGTAGATACGCAGTATTTT.

In its sample, this clonotype was seen a few times. The V and J genes are TRBV7-9 and TRBJ2-1; 9 bases are a match to TRBD1. Matching the DNA end better, TRBJ2-7 makes the J call doubtful. The CDR3 contains 16 residues. Germline V lookup: CDR1 SEHNR, CDR2 FQNEAQ (reference sequence). CDR3 region: CASSLFIGGQGHEQYF. The CDR3 DNA sequence: TGTGCCAGCAGCTTATTTATTGGGGGACAGGGCCACGAGCAGTACTTC.